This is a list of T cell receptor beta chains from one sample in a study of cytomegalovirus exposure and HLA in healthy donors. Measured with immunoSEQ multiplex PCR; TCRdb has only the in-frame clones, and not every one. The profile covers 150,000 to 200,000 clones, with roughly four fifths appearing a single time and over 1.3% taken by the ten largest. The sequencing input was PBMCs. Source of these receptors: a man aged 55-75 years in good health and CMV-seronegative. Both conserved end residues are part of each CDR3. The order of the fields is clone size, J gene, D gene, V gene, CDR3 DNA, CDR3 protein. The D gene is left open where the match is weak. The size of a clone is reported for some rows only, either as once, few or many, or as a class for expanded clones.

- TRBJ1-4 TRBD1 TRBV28 TGTGCCAGCAGTACTCAGGGGGCTCCTTATGGGAAACTGTTTTTT CASSTQGAPYGKLFF
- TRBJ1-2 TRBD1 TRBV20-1 TGCAGGCCCACAAGGGGGCATGGCTACACCTTC CRPTRGHGYTF
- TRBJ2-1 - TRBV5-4 TGTGCCACCCGACAGGACAACAACTACAATGAGCAGTTCTTC CATRQDNNYNEQFF
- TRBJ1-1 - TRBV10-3 TGTGCCATCAGTGCGGCCTGGGGAGCTGAAGCTTTCTTT CAISAAWGAEAFF
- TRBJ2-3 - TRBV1 TGCACCAGCAGCCAAGATCATAGCGGGAGAGATACGCAGTATTTT CTSSQDHSGRDTQYF
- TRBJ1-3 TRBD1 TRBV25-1 TGTGCCAGCAGTGAATTAGACAGGGGGCTTGGAAACACCATATATTTT CASSELDRGLGNTIYF
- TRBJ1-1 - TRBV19 TGTGCCAGTAGTGCAGCAGGGGTGATCGAAGCTTTCTTT CASSAAGVIEAFF
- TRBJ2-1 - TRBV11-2 TGTGCCAGCAGCTTGGAGGGGCAGCCATACAATGAGCAGTTCTTC CASSLEGQPYNEQFF
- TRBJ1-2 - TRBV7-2 TGTGCCAGCAGCTCCACCGGGACAAGGGACTATGGCTACACCTTC CASSSTGTRDYGYTF
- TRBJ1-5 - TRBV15 TGTGCCACCAGCAGAGTTACCGGAGTCAATCAGCCCCAGCATTTT CATSRVTGVNQPQHF
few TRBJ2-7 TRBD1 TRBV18 TGTGCCAGCTCACACTGCATAGGGACAGACAACACCTACGAGCAGTACTTC CASSHCIGTDNTYEQYF
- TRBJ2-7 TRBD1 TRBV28 TGTGCCACCACTCAGCCGGGACAGGGTGTCAACGAGCAGTACTTC CATTQPGQGVNEQYF
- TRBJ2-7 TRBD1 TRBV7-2 TGTGCCAGCAGCCCGGGGACAGTCCCCTACGAGCAGTACTTC CASSPGTVPYEQYF
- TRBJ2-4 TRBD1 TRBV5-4 TGTGCCATCCCGGGGACAGATAAAAACATTCAGTACTTC CAIPGTDKNIQYF
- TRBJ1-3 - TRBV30 TGTGCCTGGAGTGCCAGGGTCTCTGGAAACACCATATATTTT CAWSARVSGNTIYF
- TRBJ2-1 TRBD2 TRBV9 TGTGCCAGCAGCGTTCACCCGACCGGGACTAGCGTCGGGCAAAATGAGCAGTTCTTC CASSVHPTGTSVGQNEQFF
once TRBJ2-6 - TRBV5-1 TGCGCCAGCGGTTGGGGGGGCAAGGGGTCTGCTGGGGCCAACGTCCTGACTTTC CASGWGGKGSAGANVLTF
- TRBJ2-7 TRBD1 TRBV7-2 TGTGCCAGCAGCTTGACAGGGGGTTACGAGCAGTACTTC CASSLTGGYEQYF
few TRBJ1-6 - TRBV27 TGTGCCAGCAGTTTCCCCCGGGGGGCACTGGCTAATTCACCCCTCCACTTT CASSFPRGALANSPLHF
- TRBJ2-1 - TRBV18 TGTGCCAGCTCACCTGGGACTTCATACAATGAGCAGTTCTTC CASSPGTSYNEQFF
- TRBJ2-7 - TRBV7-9 TGTGCCAGCAGCTTAGGGGACTCCTTGTTCTTTTGG CASSLGDSLFFW
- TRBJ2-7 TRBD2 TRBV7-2 TGTGCCAGCAGCTTAGCGGGGACTAGCGGCTCCTACGAGCAGTACTTC CASSLAGTSGSYEQYF
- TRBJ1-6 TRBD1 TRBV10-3 TGTGCCATCAGTGAATCGGACAGGGGTTATTCACCCCTCCACTTT CAISESDRGYSPLHF
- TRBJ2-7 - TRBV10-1 TGCGCCAGCAGTGACTCCGGTCGGGGTTCCTACGAGCAGTACTTC CASSDSGRGSYEQYF
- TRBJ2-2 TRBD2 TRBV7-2 TGTGCCAGCAGCTCCAGACTAGCCGCGAACACCGGGGAGCTGTTTTTT CASSSRLAANTGELFF
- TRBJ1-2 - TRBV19 TGTGCCAGTAGTATAGGCCGGACACCCCGGGTTGCCTTC CASSIGRTPRVAF
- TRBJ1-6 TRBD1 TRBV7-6 TGTGCCAGCAGCTTAGCGGGGGCCTTTGGACAGGGCGGATCATCACCCCTCCACTTT CASSLAGAFGQGGSSPLHF
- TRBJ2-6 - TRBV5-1 TGCGCCAGCAGCTTGGCGGTTACTGGGGCCAACGTCCTGACTTTC CASSLAVTGANVLTF
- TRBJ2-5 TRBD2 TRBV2 TGTGCCAGCAGTGACCCGGGACTAGCGGGGGGTTTTGGGACCCAGTACTTC CASSDPGLAGGFGTQYF
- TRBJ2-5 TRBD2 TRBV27 TGTGCCAGCAGTGCGCTCGGGACTAGCGGGATTCGACGAGAGACCCAGTACTTC CASSALGTSGIRRETQYF
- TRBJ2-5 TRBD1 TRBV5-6 TGTGCCAGCAGCTTAAGGACAGGGGGCCAAGAGACCCAGTACTTC CASSLRTGGQETQYF
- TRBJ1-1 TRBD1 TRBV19 TGTGCCAGTAGGATACAGGGGGCGACTGAAGCTTTCTTT CASRIQGATEAFF
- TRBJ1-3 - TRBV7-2 TGTGCCAGCAGCTTAGTTGGGCTCCGGGGAAACACCATATATTTT CASSLVGLRGNTIYF
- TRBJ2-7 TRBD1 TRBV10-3 TGTGCCATCAGTGAGTCTGGGACAGGGGGCTTTAACGCCTACGAGCAGTACTTC CAISESGTGGFNAYEQYF
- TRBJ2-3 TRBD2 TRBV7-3 TGTGCCAGCAGCCTAGCGGGGGGGATCACAGATACGCAGTATTTT CASSLAGGITDTQYF
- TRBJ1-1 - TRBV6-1 TGTGCCAGCAGTGAATTCGGCGGCGGAGTGAACACTGAAGCTTTCTTT CASSEFGGGVNTEAFF
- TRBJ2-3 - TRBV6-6 TGTGCCAGCGCCGACCAGGGGGAGGCGCCAGATACGCAGTATTTT CASADQGEAPDTQYF
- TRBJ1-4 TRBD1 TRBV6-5 TGTGCCAGCGCTTTTGGGGACAGTAATGAAAAACTGTTTTTT CASAFGDSNEKLFF
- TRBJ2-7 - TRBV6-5 TGTGCCAGCAGCCCCAACTTGTACGAGCAGTACTTC CASSPNLYEQYF
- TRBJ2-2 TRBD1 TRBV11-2 TGTGCCAGCAGCCTAGCCCGGGACAGGGTGCACGGGGAGCTGTTTTTT CASSLARDRVHGELFF
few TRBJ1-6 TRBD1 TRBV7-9 TGTGCCAGCAGCTGGAACAGGGGGTCGAATTCACCCCTCCACTTT CASSWNRGSNSPLHF
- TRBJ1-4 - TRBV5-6 TGTGCCAGCAGCCCAACGGACAGTCTTGAAAAACTGTTTTTT CASSPTDSLEKLFF
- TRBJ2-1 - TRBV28 TGTGCCAGCAGAAGCAGTTCAACTCTTAGCCGGTTGGAGCAGTTCTTC CASRSSSTLSRLEQFF
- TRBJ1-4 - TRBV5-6 TGTGCCAGCAGCCGCGTGGATGGAGTGAATGAAAAACTGTTTTTT CASSRVDGVNEKLFF
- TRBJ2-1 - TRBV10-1 TGCGCCAGCAGTGAGTCGGGGCAAGGTCACTACAATGAGCAGTTCTTC CASSESGQGHYNEQFF
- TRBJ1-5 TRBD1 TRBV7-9 TGTTCCAGCAGTTATTCGACAGGGTTAGGAAATCAGCCCCAGCATTTT CSSSYSTGLGNQPQHF
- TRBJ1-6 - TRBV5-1 TGCGCCAGCAGCTTGGTACAGGGAGTAAATTCACCCCTCCACTTT CASSLVQGVNSPLHF
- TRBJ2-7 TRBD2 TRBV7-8 TGTGCCAGCCTGCCCGCCGGACTAGCGGGCTACGAGCAGTACTTC CASLPAGLAGYEQYF
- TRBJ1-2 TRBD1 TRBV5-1 TGCGCCAGCAGCTATGGACAGGCGGCTAACTATGGCTACACCTTC CASSYGQAANYGYTF